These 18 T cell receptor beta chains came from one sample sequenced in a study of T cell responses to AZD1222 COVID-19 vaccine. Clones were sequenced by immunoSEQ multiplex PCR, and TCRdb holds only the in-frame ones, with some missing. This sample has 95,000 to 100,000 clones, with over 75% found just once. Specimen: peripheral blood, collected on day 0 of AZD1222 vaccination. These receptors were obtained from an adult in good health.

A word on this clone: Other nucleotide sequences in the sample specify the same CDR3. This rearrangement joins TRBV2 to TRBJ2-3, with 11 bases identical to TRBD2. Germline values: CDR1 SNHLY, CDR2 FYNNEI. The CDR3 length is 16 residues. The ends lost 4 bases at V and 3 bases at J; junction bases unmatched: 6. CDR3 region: CASSGTSGGGTDTQYF. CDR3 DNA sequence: TGTGCCAGCAGTGGCACTAGCGGGGGAGGAACAGATACGCAGTATTTT.

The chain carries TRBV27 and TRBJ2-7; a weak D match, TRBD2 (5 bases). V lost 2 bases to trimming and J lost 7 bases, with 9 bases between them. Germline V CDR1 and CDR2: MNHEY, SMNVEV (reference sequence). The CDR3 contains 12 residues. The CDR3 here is CASSLAPGEQYF. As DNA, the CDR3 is TGTGCCAGCAGTTTAGCCCCGGGGGAGCAGTACTTC.

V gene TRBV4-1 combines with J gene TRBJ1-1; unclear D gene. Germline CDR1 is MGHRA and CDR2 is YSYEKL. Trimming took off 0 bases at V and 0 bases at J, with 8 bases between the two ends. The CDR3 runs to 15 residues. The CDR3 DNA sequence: TGCGCCAGCAGCCAAGATGCGGGGATGAACACTGAAGCTTTCTTT. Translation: CASSQDAGMNTEAFF.

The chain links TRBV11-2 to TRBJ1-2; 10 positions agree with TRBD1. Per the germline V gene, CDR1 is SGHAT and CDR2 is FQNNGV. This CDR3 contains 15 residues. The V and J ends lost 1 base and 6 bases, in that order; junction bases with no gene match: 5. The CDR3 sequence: CASSLAVTGGDGYTF. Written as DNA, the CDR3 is TGTGCCAGCAGCTTAGCTGTGACAGGGGGCGATGGCTACACCTTC.

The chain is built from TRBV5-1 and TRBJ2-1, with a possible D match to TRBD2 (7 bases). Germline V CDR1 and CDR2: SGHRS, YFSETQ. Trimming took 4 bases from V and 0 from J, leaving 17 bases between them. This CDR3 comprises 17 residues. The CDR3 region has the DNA TGCGCCAGCAGCGGGGGGGCTAGCGGCTACTCCTACAATGAGCAGTTCTTC. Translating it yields CASSGGASGYSYNEQFF.

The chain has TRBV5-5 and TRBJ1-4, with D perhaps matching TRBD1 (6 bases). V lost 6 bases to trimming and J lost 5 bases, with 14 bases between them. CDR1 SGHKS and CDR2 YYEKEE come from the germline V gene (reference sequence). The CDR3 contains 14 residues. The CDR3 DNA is TGTGCCAGCAATATCGGACAGCAGAATGAAAAACTGTTTTTT. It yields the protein CASNIGQQNEKLFF.

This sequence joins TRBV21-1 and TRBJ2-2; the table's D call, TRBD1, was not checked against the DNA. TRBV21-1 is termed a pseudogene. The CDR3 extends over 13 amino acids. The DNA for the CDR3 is TGTGCCAGCCGACAGGGCCTCACCGGGGAGCTGTTTTTT. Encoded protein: CASRQGLTGELFF.

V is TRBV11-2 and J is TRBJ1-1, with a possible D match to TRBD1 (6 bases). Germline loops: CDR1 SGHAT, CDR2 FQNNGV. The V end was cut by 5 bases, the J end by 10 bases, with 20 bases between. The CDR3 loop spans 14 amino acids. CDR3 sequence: CASSLASGVDGAFF. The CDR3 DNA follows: TGTGCCAGCAGCCTAGCCTCAGGGGTGGACGGAGCTTTCTTT.

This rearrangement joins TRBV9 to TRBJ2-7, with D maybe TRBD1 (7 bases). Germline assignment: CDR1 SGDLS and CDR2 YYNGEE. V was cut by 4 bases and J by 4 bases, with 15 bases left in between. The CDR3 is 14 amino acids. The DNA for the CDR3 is TGTGCCAGCAGCCCCCAGGGGGGACTTTACGAGCAGTACTTC. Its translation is CASSPQGGLYEQYF.

CDR3 in DNA: TGTGCCAGCAGCCAAGATCTGTTTAGCGAAGAGACCCAGTACTTC. Its translation is CASSQDLFSEETQYF. This chain uses TRBV3-1 (or the pseudogene TRBV3-2) with TRBJ2-5; D possibly corresponds to TRBD2 (5 bases). Germline CDR1 is LGHDT and CDR2 is YNNKEL (reference sequence). This CDR3 contains 15 residues. V was shortened by 0 bases and J by 3 bases, with 11 bases between the two germline ends.

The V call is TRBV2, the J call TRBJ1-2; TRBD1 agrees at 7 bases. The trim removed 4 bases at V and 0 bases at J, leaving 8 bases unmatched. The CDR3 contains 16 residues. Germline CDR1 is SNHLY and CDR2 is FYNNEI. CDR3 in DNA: TGTGCCAGCAGTGGGGACCCGGGACAGACTAACTATGGCTACACCTTC. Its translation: CASSGDPGQTNYGYTF.

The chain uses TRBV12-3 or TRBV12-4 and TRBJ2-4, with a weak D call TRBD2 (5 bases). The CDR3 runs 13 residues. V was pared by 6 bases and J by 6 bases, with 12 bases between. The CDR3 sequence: CASSRRKGNIQYF. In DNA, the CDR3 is TGTGCCAGCAGCCGGAGGAAGGGAAACATTCAGTACTTC.

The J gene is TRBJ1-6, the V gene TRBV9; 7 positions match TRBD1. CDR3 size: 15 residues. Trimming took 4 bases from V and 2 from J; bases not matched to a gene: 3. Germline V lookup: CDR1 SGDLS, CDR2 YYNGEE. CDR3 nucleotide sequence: TGTGCCAGCAGCACCGGACAGGCCTATAATTCACCCCTCCACTTT. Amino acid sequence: CASSTGQAYNSPLHF. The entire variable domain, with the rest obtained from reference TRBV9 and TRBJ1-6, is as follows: DSGVTQTPKHLITATGQRVTLRCSPRSGDLSVYWYQQSLDQGLQFLIQYYNGEERAKGNILERFSAQQFPDLHSELNLSSLELGDSALYFCASSTGQAYNSPLHFGNGTRLTVT.

The CDR3 DNA is TGTGCCAGCAGAGCTGGGGTCGGCACAGATACGCAGTATTTT. It is translated as CASRAGVGTDTQYF. The chain has TRBV6-5 and TRBJ2-3; D remains unclear. From germline, CDR1 is MNHEY and CDR2 SVGAGI. V shed 6 bases and J shed 1 base, with 11 bases lying between them. The CDR3 spans 14 residues.

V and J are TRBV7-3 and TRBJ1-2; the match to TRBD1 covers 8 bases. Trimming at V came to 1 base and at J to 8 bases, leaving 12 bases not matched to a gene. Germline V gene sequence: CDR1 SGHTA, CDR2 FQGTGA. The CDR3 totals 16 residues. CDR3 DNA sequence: TGTGCCAGCAGCTTAAACGCGGGGAGACAGGGGCTCGGCTACACCTTC. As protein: CASSLNAGRQGLGYTF.

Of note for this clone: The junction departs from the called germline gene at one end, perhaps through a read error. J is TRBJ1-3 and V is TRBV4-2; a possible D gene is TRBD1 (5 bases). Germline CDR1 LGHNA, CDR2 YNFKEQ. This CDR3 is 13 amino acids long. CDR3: CASSQTRDGWLDF. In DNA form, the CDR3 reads TGTGCCAGCAGCCAAACCCGGGACGGGTGGTTGGATTTT.

The CDR3 spells CASKGGIGPQHF. The CDR3, as DNA: TGTGCCAGCAAAGGCGGGATAGGACCCCAGCATTTT. The J gene is TRBJ1-5, the V gene TRBV2, with no clear D. The CDR3 is 12 residues long. Trimming cost V 7 bases and J 10 bases, with 14 bases left between them. Germline CDR1 SNHLY, CDR2 FYNNEI.

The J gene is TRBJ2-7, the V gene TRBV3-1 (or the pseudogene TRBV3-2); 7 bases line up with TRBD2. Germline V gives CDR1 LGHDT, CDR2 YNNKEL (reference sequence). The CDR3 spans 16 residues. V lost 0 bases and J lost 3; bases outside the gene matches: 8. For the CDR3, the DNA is TGTGCCAGCAGCCAAGATTGGGCTAGCGGCAGCTACGAGCAGTACTTC. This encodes CASSQDWASGSYEQYF.